Below, 16 T cell receptor beta chains from the same sample are listed, as sequenced in a study of T cells after yellow fever vaccination. TCRdb processed the 5' RACE reads anew with MiXCR; each CDR3 protein has one entry. The sample lists 200,000 to 300,000 distinct CDR3 sequences; around 13% were seen once. Source: CD4+ T cells sorted from PBMCs, taken 45 days after the yellow fever booster vaccination. The source is a man aged 25-45 years who received the YFV17D yellow fever vaccine.

This clonotype was counted only a few times. This chain connects TRBV27 to TRBJ2-7; D uncertain. CDR3 length: 14 amino acids. CDR1 MNHEY and CDR2 SMNVEV come from the germline V gene (reference sequence). V dropped 8 bases and J dropped 0 bases, with 14 bases sitting between them. CDR3 nucleotide sequence: TGTGCCAGCGGCACAGTGGGATACTCCTACGAGCAGTACTTC. As protein: CASGTVGYSYEQYF.

This clonotype occurred many times. The chain has TRBV20-1 and TRBJ2-7; D is perhaps TRBD1 or TRBD2 (5 bases each). V was cut by 3 bases and J by 2 bases, with 14 bases left in between. CDR1 and CDR2 (germline): DFQATT, SNEGSKA (reference sequence). The CDR3 covers 14 residues. The CDR3 is CSASLGRRTYEQYF. In nucleotides, the CDR3 is TGCAGTGCTAGTTTGGGACGCCGAACCTACGAGCAGTACTTC.

V gene TRBV25-1 combines with J gene TRBJ2-7; D is perhaps TRBD1 (5 bases). The germline V and J ends were trimmed by 2 bases and 2 bases, with 13 bases remaining between them. The CDR3 covers 15 residues. Germline loops: CDR1 MGHDK, CDR2 SYGVNS. CDR3 region: CASSELQGRAYEQYF. The CDR3, as DNA: TGTGCCAGCAGTGAACTGCAGGGCCGAGCCTACGAGCAGTACTTC.

The V and J genes are TRBV7-2 and TRBJ2-3; a possible D gene is TRBD2 (6 bases). This CDR3 has 17 amino acids. CDR1 and CDR2 from the germline V gene are SGHTA and FQGNSA. The V end lost 1 base, the J end lost 2 bases, and 16 bases lay between the germline ends. The DNA of the CDR3 is TGTGCCAGCAGCTTAGGGTCTGTACTAGCCCACACAGATACGCAGTATTTT. This codes for CASSLGSVLAHTDTQYF.

This clonotype turned up a few times. The chain uses TRBV3-1 and TRBJ2-5; D is unclear. This CDR3 region has 14 residues. Germline CDR1 reads LGHDT; CDR2 reads YNNKEL (reference sequence). Trimming left V 0 bases short and J 8 bases short, with 13 bases between. CDR3 region: CASSQDRSVGTQYF. The CDR3 nucleotides are TGTGCCAGCAGCCAAGACAGGTCCGTCGGAACCCAGTACTTC.

The chain recombines TRBV15 with TRBJ2-3, with D hard to call. The germline CDR1 and CDR2 sequences are LNHNV and YYDKDF (reference sequence). V was clipped by 0 bases and J by 1 base, with 5 bases between them. The CDR3 is made up of 14 amino acids. Here the CDR3 DNA reads TGTGCCACCAGCAGAGACGCGGGCACAGATACGCAGTATTTT. It yields the protein CATSRDAGTDTQYF. The full variable domain, rest sourced from reference TRBV15 and TRBJ2-3, is DAMVIQNPRYQVTQFGKPVTLSCSQTLNHNVMYWYQQKSSQAPKLLFHYYDKDFNNEADTPDNFQSRRPNTSFCFLDIRSPGLGDTAMYLCATSRDAGTDTQYFGPGTRLTVL.

The gene calls are TRBV15 and TRBJ2-3; 10 bases agree with TRBD2. There are 16 residues in the CDR3. Germline CDR1 and CDR2: LNHNV and YYDKDF (reference sequence). J was trimmed by 5 bases and V by 1 base; bases with no gene match: 6. The CDR3 here is CATSRVSGRAGDTQYF. Here the CDR3 DNA reads TGTGCCACCAGCAGAGTCAGCGGGAGGGCCGGAGATACGCAGTATTTT.

This clonotype was seen only a few times. This chain uses TRBV20-1 with TRBJ2-2, with a possible D match to TRBD1 (6 bases). CDR3 length equals 15 residues. Trimming cost V 5 bases and J 7 bases, with 20 bases left between them. In germline, CDR1 is DFQATT, CDR2 SNEGSKA (reference sequence). CDR3 sequence (DNA): TGCAGTGCTCCCAGGGGTGGTCCGGGCTACGGGGAGCTGTTTTTT. This sequence encodes CSAPRGGPGYGELFF.

In this sample, this clonotype turned up a few times. This chain connects TRBV7-2 to TRBJ2-3; 7 nucleotides agree with TRBD2. The V and J ends lost 8 bases and 4 bases, in that order; junction bases with no gene match: 15. CDR1 is SGHTA and CDR2 is FQGNSA in the germline V gene. The CDR3 totals 16 residues. The CDR3 nucleotides are TGTGCCAGCCCTCTGCGCGGGGGACCCACCGCAGATACGCAGTATTTT. It encodes CASPLRGGPTADTQYF. Based on the CDR3 plus reference TRBV7-2 and TRBJ2-3, the full variable domain is GAGVSQSPSNKVTEKGKDVELRCDPISGHTALYWYRQSLGQGLEFLIYFQGNSAPDKSGLPSDRFSAERTGGSVSTLTIQRTQQEDSAVYLCASPLRGGPTADTQYFGPGTRLTVL.

This clonotype was picked up a small number of times. This rearrangement joins TRBV4-2 to TRBJ2-5; TRBD2 matches 7 bases. The CDR3 spans 14 residues. CDR1 and CDR2 from the germline V gene are LGHNA and YNFKEQ. Trimming took 4 bases from V and 4 from J; bases not matched to a gene: 6. CDR3 sequence reads: CASSPRGRGETQYF. In DNA, the CDR3 is TGTGCCAGCAGCCCACGAGGGAGGGGAGAGACCCAGTACTTC.

The J gene is TRBJ2-1, the V gene TRBV12-3 or TRBV12-4; unclear D gene. This CDR3 has 14 residues. V was shortened by 8 bases and J by 0 bases, with 11 bases between the two germline ends. CDR3 in DNA: TGTGCCAGCGTAGAGAAGGGCTCCTACAATGAGCAGTTCTTC. It is translated as CASVEKGSYNEQFF.

Ten or more counts support this clonotype. V and J are TRBV5-1 and TRBJ2-4; unclear D gene. V was clipped by 3 bases and J by 3 bases, with 10 bases between them. This CDR3 has 14 amino acids. Germline CDR1 reads SGHRS; CDR2 reads YFSETQ. The CDR3 bases are TGCGCCAGCAGCTGGTCCTTGGGCAAAAACATTCAGTACTTC. It codes for CASSWSLGKNIQYF.

This chain's CDR3 is CASRHPGLSTEAFF. The CDR3 DNA is TGTGCCAGCAGACACCCGGGACTTAGCACTGAAGCTTTCTTT. The chain has TRBV6-2 or TRBV6-3 and TRBJ1-1; D possibly corresponds to TRBD1 (5 bases). V was cut by 6 bases and J by 4 bases, with 15 bases left in between. This CDR3 is 14 amino acids long. Germline V gives CDR1 MNHEY, CDR2 SVGEGT.

V gene TRBV7-2 combines with J gene TRBJ2-3; D is perhaps TRBD2 (6 bases). The CDR3 is made up of 14 amino acids. The V end lost 8 bases, the J end lost 1 base, and 13 bases lay between the germline ends. Germline V gene sequence: CDR1 SGHTA, CDR2 FQGNSA. The CDR3 loop reads CASRVVAGTDTQYF. CDR3 DNA sequence: TGTGCCAGCCGCGTGGTAGCGGGCACAGATACGCAGTATTTT.

This clonotype was counted at least ten times. V gene TRBV7-6 combines with J gene TRBJ1-5; 7 nucleotides line up with TRBD1. Germline CDR1 and CDR2: SGHVS and FNYEAQ. This CDR3 is 15 amino acids long. J gave up 3 bases and V 5 bases, and 7 bases lay outside the gene matches. The CDR3 DNA sequence: TGTGCCAGCAGCGCGGGGACAGATCCCAATCAGCCCCAGCATTTT. Translated, it gives CASSAGTDPNQPQHF. The whole variable domain, remainder taken from reference TRBV7-6 and TRBJ1-5, is GAGVSQSPRYKVTKRGQDVALRCDPISGHVSLYWYRQALGQGPEFLTYFNYEAQQDKSGLPNDRFSAERPEGSISTLTIQRTEQRDSAMYRCASSAGTDPNQPQHFGDGTRLSIL.

V and J are TRBV6-5 and TRBJ2-1, with 11 bases fitting TRBD2. The CDR3 has 15 residues. The V gene end was trimmed by 0 bases and the J gene end by 9 bases; junction bases not matched to a gene: 4. Germline lookup yields CDR1 MNHEY and CDR2 SVGAGI. This chain's CDR3 is CASSYSPSGRPEQFF. The DNA of the CDR3 is TGTGCCAGCAGTTACTCTCCTAGCGGGAGGCCTGAGCAGTTCTTC.